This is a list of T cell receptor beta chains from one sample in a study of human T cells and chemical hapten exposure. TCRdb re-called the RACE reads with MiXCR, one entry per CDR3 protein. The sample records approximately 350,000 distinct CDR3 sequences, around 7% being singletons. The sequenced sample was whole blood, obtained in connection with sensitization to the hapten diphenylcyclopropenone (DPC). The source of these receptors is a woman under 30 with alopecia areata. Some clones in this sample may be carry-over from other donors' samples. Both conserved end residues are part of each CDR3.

CASRPGPSGEQFF | TRBJ2-1 | TRBV7-3
CASSLRPSGSTEAFF | TRBJ1-1 | TRBV12-3/TRBV12-4
CASSNDRPEAYGYTF | TRBJ1-2 | TRBV2
CASSLGQGFEKLFF | TRBJ1-4 | TRBV7-9
CASSPRTDGYEQYF | TRBJ2-7 | TRBV5-1
CASSQAAGDGTDTQYF | TRBJ2-3 | TRBV28
CASSPEAYNSPLHF | TRBJ1-6 | TRBV18
CASTRSGTEADTQYF | TRBJ2-3 | TRBV9
CASNRGKGTGELFF | TRBJ2-2 | TRBV7-9
CASSETGASYNQPQHF | TRBJ1-5 | TRBV6-1
CASSLGSVITGELFF | TRBJ2-2 | TRBV5-6
CASTGRLGELFF | TRBJ2-2 | TRBV25-1
CASSIGRAGNQPQHF | TRBJ1-5 | TRBV19
CAGSINRDTEAFF | TRBJ1-1 | TRBV12-3/TRBV12-4
CASSLSQDQPQHF | TRBJ1-5 | TRBV7-3
CSADDRINYGYTF | TRBJ1-2 | TRBV20-1
CASSPRRDGGELFF | TRBJ2-2 | TRBV18
CASSPGTPSNQPQHF | TRBJ1-5 | TRBV6-2/TRBV6-3
CASSLAGTGGPSSYNEQFF | TRBJ2-1 | TRBV5-1
CASSWGRGSYEQYF | TRBJ2-7 | TRBV6-5
CASSNGYINTEAFF | TRBJ1-1 | TRBV7-2
CASSPDSGDQPQHF | TRBJ1-5 | TRBV4-1
CASCLGQGGTDTQYF | TRBJ2-3 | TRBV4-1
CASSYSVNGNEAFF | TRBJ1-1 | TRBV6-6
CASRGGQTLYEQYF | TRBJ2-7 | TRBV10-2
CASSLGSITYEQYF | TRBJ2-7 | TRBV5-1
CSVVWTIETQYF | TRBJ2-5 | TRBV29-1
CASSPLRGGRTLETQYF | TRBJ2-5 | TRBV12-3/TRBV12-4
CASSEEEGRMDEQFF | TRBJ2-1 | TRBV2
CASRPPGRSTDTQYF | TRBJ2-3 | TRBV11-2
CSVESIKKTPQVGEQFF | TRBJ2-1 | TRBV29-1
CAISRTADPWVADTQYF | TRBJ2-3 | TRBV10-3
CASSDPRDRNTEAFF | TRBJ1-1 | TRBV2
CASSLGGGTYEQYF | TRBJ2-7 | TRBV27
CASRDRQGMYSPLHF | TRBJ1-6 | TRBV6-2/TRBV6-3
CSVGQLNQPQHF | TRBJ1-5 | TRBV29-1
CASSSQFRGITLGTDTQYF | TRBJ2-3 | TRBV12-3/TRBV12-4
CSAATSGPYEQYF | TRBJ2-7 | TRBV20-1
CASSPGSPSTDTQYF | TRBJ2-3 | TRBV5-4
CASRLGGSYGYTF | TRBJ1-2 | TRBV27
CASSGDDRDLRYF | TRBJ2-7 | TRBV7-9
CASSSRDYKGDTQYF | TRBJ2-3 | TRBV6-5
CSAPRLAGPHNEQFF | TRBJ2-1 | TRBV20-1
CASSIWTVGYGYTF | TRBJ1-2 | TRBV7-2
CSAVQGNEAFF | TRBJ1-1 | TRBV20-1
CASRPPGQGKFYGKNIQYF | TRBJ2-4 | TRBV12-3/TRBV12-4
CSARRKLAVQGDEQYF | TRBJ2-7 | TRBV20-1
CASSFYGNTIYF | TRBJ1-3 | TRBV12-3/TRBV12-4
CASSHRQGLLREQYF | TRBJ2-7 | TRBV12-3/TRBV12-4
CASTIPAGVSYPEQYF | TRBJ2-7 | TRBV6-2/TRBV6-3
CASTSTEYNEQFF | TRBJ2-1 | TRBV2
CASILAGGVTDTQYF | TRBJ2-3 | TRBV12-3/TRBV12-4
CASSLYSEGPPHYGYTF | TRBJ1-2 | TRBV27
CASSLGRGDEQFF | TRBJ2-1 | TRBV13
CASSPEGALNTEAFF | TRBJ1-1 | TRBV4-1